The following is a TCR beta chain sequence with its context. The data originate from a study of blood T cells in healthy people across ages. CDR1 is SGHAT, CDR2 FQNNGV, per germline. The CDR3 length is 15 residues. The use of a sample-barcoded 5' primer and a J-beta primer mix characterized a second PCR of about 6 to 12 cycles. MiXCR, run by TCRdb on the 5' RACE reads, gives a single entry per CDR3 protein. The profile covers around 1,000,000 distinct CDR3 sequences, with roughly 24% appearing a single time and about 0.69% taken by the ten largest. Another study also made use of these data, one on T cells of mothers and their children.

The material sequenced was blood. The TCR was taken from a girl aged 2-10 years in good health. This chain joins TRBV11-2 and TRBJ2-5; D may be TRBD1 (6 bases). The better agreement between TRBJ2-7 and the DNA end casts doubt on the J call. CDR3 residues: CASSFSGVLPYEQYF. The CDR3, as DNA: TGTGCCAGCAGCTTCTCAGGGGTTCTACCCTACGAGCAGTACTTC.